The T cell receptor beta chain under discussion was sequenced for a study of cytomegalovirus exposure and HLA in healthy donors. Study in general: The use of the same platform for the 100 to 150 validation repertoires and the approximately 730 first-cohort repertoires was reported by a later analysis.

V was pared by 0 bases and J by 1 base, with 6 bases of the junction left unmatched. The CDR3 is made up of 16 amino acids. CDR1 SGHRS and CDR2 YFSETQ come from the germline V gene. Assay: immunoSEQ multiplex PCR; the TCRdb copy retains only in-frame clones and omits some. The table shows tens of thousands of clones, with 93% occurring only once. Concerning this clone: Its specificity is not known.

Broader study findings: According to the study, roughly 160 TCR beta chains were cytomegalovirus-associated.

The chain couples TRBV5-1 to TRBJ1-1, with 7 positions matching TRBD1. The receptor comes from a woman in her twenties or thirties in good health and CMV-seronegative. Sample: PBMCs. CDR3: CASSLEGGAGNTEAFF. CDR3 in DNA: TGCGCCAGCAGCTTGGAAGGGGGCGCGGGGAACACTGAAGCTTTCTTT.